Included here is one T cell receptor beta chain sequence, with context. Its cognate antigen has yet to be identified. Base qualities are not recorded, but no much larger clone differs from it by a single base. These data are taken from a study of PD-L1 blockade in urothelial cancer (dated by TCRdb to about 2017). As for the study more broadly: Every patient began therapy at some point between 2013 and 2015 and was given atezolizumab 1,200 mg intravenously every 3 weeks. About 90% of the 29 patients were males with bladder-origin urothelial cancer, and about two thirds of the roughly 30 reported a prior smoking history. An ECOG performance status of 0 or 1 was recorded for the patients, and 0 to 3 prior chemotherapy regimens had been received by the patients. Blood samples were analyzed 3 weeks after the start of treatment (second dose) and 6 weeks after the start of treatment. A median of roughly 140,000 T cells and just over 80,000 unique TCRs was obtained from blood samples, and a median clonality of 0.080 was observed. The study, an exploratory multi-omic analysis, examined somatic, immune and clinical correlates of response to PD-L1 blockade with atezolizumab in urothelial cancer. TCR sequencing covered pretreatment tumor samples and matched, serially collected peripheral blood taken before and after atezolizumab treatment. Durable clinical benefit meant progression-free survival longer than 6 months, and TCR features were also tested against progression-free and overall survival. In the same patients, pretreatment tumors underwent whole exome sequencing and RNA sequencing in addition to TCR sequencing. Durable clinical benefit was achieved by nine patients but not by the remaining 20. Under 30 patients had pretreatment blood TCR-seq, about 24 had at least one posttreatment blood collection, and about 24 had tumor TCR-seq. Here is what the overall study found, with its caveats: Because of the small sample size (n ≈ 27) and the many exploratory analyses performed, the results are intended to be regarded as hypothesis-generating. Among patients with durable benefit, tumor-associated TCR clones showed greater expansion in peripheral blood 3 weeks after treatment started (n of about 21, p = 0.022). Improved progression-free and overall survival was found to be associated with pretreatment peripheral blood TCR clonality below the median.

For this chain, trimming is 2 bases at the V end and 6 bases at the J end, and the number of junction bases without a gene match is 12. From the germline V gene (reference sequence), CDR1 is MNHEY and CDR2 is SMNVEV. From the cysteine through the phenylalanine, the CDR3 covers 18 amino acids. Only CDR3 DNA is held: 54 bases, read in frame from base 1. Each PCR received spiked-in synthetic TCR analog templates so that absolute template abundance could be estimated from read counts. The immunoSEQ assay was used to amplify TCRbeta CDR3 regions from genomic DNA with bias-controlled V and J gene primers. Rearranged TCRbeta segments were sequenced at approximately 20X coverage. For the original study's pipeline: Sequencing errors were corrected by clustering, and CDR3s were annotated against IMGT so that V, D and J genes could be assigned. Out-of-frame and stop-codon sequences were excluded, and only productive TCRbeta rearrangements were used in downstream analyses. To compute clonality, Shannon entropy was normalized by the log of the number of unique productive sequences and then subtracted from one. Fisher's exact test with Benjamini-Hochberg correction, using a cutoff of adjusted p below 0.01, was how clones that differed between time points or between blood and tumor were identified. In its TCRdb copy, this immuneACCESS table keeps in-frame sequences only and misses some clones. Where compared with another copy, unresolved V genes explain less than half of these, and the others have no known cause. The V and J calls and clone size are taken from that table; D and trimming were inferred from the DNA. The table for this sample lists approximately 91,000 clones; approximately 82% of them were counted only once. Under 8.5% of the sample belongs to the ten largest clones.

The time point label of this sample denotes: peripheral blood 6 weeks after treatment start. A total of 25 to 30 patients with locally advanced or metastatic urothelial carcinoma, treated at Memorial Sloan Kettering on a trial protocol, made up the cohort. Peripheral blood mononuclear cells were collected pretreatment and during treatment, with between 1 and 8 total time points per patient. The Qiagen DNeasy Blood extraction kit was used to purify genomic DNA from total PBMCs and tumor samples. PBMCs were collected pretreatment and during treatment, and were isolated and stored as previously described.

The sequence joins TRBV27 to TRBJ2-1, with 11 bases in between that match TRBD2. The sequence derives from a man between 70 and 80 years old with urothelial cancer. The sample in question was PBMCs, obtained around atezolizumab (anti-PD-L1) treatment. The CDR3 amino acid sequence is: CASSLRWGSGRAPNEQFF. The nucleotide sequence is TGTGCCAGCAGTTTACGGTGGGGTAGCGGGAGGGCCCCCAATGAGCAGTTCTTC.